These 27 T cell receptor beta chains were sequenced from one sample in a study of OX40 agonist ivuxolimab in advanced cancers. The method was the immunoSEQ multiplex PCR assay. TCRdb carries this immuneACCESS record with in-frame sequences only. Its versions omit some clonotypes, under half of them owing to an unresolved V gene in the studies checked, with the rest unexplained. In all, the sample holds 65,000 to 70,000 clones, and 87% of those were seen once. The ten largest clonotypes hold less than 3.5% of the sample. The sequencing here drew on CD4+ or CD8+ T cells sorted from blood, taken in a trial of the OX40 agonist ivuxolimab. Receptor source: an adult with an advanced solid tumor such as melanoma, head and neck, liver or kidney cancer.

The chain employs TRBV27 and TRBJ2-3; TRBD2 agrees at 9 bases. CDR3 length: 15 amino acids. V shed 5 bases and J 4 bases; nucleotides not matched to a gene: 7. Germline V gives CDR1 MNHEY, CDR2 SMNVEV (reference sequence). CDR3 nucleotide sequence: TGTGCCAGCAGTGATCTAGCGGGAAAGGCAGATACGCAGTATTTT. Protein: CASSDLAGKADTQYF.

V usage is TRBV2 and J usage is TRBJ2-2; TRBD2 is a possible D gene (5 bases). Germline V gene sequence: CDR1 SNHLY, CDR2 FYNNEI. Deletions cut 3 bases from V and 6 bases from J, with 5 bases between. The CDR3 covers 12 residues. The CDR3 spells CASSERAGELFF. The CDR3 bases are TGTGCCAGCAGTGAGCGGGCCGGGGAGCTGTTTTTT.

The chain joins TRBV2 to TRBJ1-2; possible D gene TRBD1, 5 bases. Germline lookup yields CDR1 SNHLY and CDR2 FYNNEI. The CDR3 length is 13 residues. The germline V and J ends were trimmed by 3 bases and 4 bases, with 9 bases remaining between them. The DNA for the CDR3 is TGTGCCAGCAGTGACCAGGGCCCCTATGGCTACACCTTC. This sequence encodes CASSDQGPYGYTF.

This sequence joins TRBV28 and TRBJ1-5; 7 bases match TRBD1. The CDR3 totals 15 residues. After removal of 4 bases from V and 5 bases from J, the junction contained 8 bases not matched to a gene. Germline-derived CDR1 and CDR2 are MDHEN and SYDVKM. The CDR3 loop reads CASSSQGQGYQPQHF. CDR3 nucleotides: TGTGCCAGCAGTTCACAGGGGCAGGGATATCAGCCCCAGCATTTT.

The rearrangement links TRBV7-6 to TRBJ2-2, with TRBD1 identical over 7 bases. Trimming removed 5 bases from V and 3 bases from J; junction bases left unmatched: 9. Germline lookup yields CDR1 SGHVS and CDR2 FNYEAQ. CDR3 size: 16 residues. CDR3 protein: CASSTNRGWDTGELFF. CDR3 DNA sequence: TGTGCCAGCAGCACAAACAGGGGCTGGGACACCGGGGAGCTGTTTTTT.

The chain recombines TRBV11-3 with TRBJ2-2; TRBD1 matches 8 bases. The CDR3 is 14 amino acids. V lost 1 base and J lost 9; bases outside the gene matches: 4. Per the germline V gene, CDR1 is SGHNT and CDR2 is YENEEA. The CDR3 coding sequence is TGTGCCAGCAGCTTAGGACAGGGGCTCAGGGAGCTGTTTTTT. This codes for CASSLGQGLRELFF.

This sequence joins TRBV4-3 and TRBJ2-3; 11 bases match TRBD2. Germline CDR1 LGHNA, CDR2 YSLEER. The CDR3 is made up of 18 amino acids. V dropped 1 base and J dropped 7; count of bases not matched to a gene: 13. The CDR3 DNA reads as TGCGCCAGCAGCCAAGGGACTAGCGGGCCAAGTCGTGTTAATACGCAGTATTTT. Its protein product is CASSQGTSGPSRVNTQYF.

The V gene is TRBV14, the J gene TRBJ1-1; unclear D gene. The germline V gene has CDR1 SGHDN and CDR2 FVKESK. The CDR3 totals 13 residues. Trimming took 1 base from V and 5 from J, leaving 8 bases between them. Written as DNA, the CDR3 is TGTGCCAGCAGCCAAGGTCTAGGGACTGAAGCTTTCTTT. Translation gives CASSQGLGTEAFF.

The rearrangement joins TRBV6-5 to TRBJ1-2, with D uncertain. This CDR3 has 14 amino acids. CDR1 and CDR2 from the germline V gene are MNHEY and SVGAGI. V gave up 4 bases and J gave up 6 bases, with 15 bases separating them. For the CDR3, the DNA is TGTGCCAGCAGTTTTCCGACCGGAATGGATGGCTACACCTTC. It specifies CASSFPTGMDGYTF.

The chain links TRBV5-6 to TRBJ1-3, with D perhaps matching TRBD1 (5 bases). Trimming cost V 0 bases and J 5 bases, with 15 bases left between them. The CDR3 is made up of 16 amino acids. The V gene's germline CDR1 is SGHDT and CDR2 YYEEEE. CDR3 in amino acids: CASSLAGTVLRNTIYF. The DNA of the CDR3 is TGTGCCAGCAGCTTGGCAGGGACCGTCCTCCGAAACACCATATATTTT. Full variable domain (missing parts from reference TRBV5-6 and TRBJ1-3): DAGVTQSPTHLIKTRGQQVTLRCSPKSGHDTVSWYQQALGQGPQFIFQYYEEEERQRGNFPDRFSGHQFPNYSSELNVNALLLGDSALYLCASSLAGTVLRNTIYFGEGSWLTVV.

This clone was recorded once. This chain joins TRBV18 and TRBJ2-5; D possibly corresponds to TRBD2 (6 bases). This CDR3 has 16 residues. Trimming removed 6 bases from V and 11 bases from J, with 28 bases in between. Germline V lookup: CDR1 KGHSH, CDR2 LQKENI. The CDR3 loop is CASSPYAGHLRAVQYF. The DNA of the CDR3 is TGTGCCAGCTCTCCCTACGCGGGGCACCTACGAGCGGTGCAGTACTTC. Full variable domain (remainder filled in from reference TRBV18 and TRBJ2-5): NAGVMQNPRHLVRRRGQEARLRCSPMKGHSHVYWYRQLPEEGLKFMVYLQKENIIDESGMPKERFSAEFPKEGPSILRIQQVVRGDSAAYFCASSPYAGHLRAVQYFGPGTRLLVL.

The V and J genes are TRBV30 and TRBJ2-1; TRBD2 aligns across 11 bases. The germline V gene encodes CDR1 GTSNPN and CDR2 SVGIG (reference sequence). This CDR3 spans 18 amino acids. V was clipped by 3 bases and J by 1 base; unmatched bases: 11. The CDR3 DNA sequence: TGTGCCTGGAGCGACCTGAGACTAGCGGGAAAATCCTACAATGAGCAGTTCTTC. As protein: CAWSDLRLAGKSYNEQFF.

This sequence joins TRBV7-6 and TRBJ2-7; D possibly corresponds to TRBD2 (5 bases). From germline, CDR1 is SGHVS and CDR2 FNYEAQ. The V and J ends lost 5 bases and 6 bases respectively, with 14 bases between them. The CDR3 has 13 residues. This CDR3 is CASSPGRVGEQYF. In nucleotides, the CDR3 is TGTGCCAGCAGCCCTGGGCGGGTGGGCGAGCAGTACTTC.

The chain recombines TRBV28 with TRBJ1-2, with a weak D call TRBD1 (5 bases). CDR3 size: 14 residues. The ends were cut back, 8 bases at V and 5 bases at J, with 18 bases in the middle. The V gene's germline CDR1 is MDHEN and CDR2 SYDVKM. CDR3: CASSGPGGEYGYTF. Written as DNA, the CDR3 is TGTGCCAGCTCGGGGCCGGGGGGAGAATATGGCTACACCTTC.

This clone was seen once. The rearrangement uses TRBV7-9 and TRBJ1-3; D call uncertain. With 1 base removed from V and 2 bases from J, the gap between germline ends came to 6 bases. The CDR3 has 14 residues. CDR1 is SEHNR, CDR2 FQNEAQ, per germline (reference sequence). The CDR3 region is CASSLDRAGNTIYF. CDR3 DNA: TGTGCCAGCAGCTTAGATAGGGCTGGAAACACCATATATTTT.

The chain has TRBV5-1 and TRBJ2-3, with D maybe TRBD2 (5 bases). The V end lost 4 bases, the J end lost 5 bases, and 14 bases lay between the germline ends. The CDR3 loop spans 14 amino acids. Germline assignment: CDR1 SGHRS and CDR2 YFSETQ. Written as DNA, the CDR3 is TGCGCCAGCAGCCTGTTAGCGTCCAAAGATACGCAGTATTTT. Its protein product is CASSLLASKDTQYF.

The CDR3: CASNNRVSSYEQYF. CDR3 nucleotide sequence: TGTGCCAGCAACAACAGGGTGAGCTCCTACGAGCAGTACTTC. The chain links TRBV9 to TRBJ2-7, with a possible D match to TRBD1 (6 bases). The CDR3 covers 14 residues. Looked up from germline, CDR1 is SGDLS and CDR2 is YYNGEE. The germline V and J ends were trimmed by 6 bases and 0 bases, with 13 bases remaining between them.

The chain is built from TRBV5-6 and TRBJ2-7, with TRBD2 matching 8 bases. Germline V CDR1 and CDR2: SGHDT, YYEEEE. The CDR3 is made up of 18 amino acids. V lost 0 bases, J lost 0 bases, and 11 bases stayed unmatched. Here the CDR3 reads CASSLGPPLAETSYEQYF. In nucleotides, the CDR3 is TGTGCCAGCAGCTTGGGACCCCCACTAGCGGAGACCTCCTACGAGCAGTACTTC.

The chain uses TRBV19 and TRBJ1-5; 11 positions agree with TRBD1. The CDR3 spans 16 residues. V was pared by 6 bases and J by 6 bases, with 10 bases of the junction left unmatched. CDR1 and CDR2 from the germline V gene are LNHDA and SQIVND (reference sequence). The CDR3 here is CASSHSPGQGVQPQHF. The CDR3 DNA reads TGTGCCAGTAGCCACTCTCCGGGACAGGGGGTTCAGCCCCAGCATTTT.

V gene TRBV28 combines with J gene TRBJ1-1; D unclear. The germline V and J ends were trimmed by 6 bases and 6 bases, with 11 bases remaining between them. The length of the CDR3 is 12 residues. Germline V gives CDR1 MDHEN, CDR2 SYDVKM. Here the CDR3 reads CASSRLVPEAFF. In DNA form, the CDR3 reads TGTGCCAGCAGCCGGCTTGTCCCTGAAGCTTTCTTT.

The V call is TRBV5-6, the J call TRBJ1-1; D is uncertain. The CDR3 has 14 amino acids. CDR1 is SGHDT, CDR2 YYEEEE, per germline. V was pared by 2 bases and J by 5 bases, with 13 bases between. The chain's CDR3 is CASSFLQSATEAFF. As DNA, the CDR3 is TGTGCCAGCAGCTTCCTTCAGAGTGCTACTGAAGCTTTCTTT.

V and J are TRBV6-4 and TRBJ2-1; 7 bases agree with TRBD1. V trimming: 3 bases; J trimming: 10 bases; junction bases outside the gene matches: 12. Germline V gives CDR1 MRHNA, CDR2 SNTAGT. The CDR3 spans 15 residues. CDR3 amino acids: CASSETRDSANEQFF. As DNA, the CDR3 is TGTGCCAGCAGTGAAACCCGGGACAGCGCGAACGAGCAGTTCTTC.

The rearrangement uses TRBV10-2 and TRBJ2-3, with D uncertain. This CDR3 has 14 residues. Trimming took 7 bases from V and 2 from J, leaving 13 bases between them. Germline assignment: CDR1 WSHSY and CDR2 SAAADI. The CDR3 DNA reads TGCGCCAGCAAGATAGGGCCTCCCACAGATACGCAGTATTTT. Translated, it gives CASKIGPPTDTQYF.

The CDR3 is CASSSGTSGGTSETQYF. In DNA, the CDR3 is TGTGCCAGCAGTTCGGGGACTAGCGGGGGAACGTCAGAGACCCAGTACTTC. The genes are TRBV7-2 and TRBJ2-5, with 14 nucleotides matching TRBD2. V trimming: 6 bases; J trimming: 4 bases; junction bases outside the gene matches: 10. Germline CDR1 SGHTA, CDR2 FQGNSA. The CDR3 spans 17 residues.

CDR3 sequence (DNA): TGTGCCTGGAGCCCTCGAGGGTTGGATACGCAGTATTTT. Protein sequence: CAWSPRGLDTQYF. This chain links TRBV30 with TRBJ2-3; tentative D call: TRBD2 (5 bases). Trimming cost V 3 bases and J 6 bases, with 13 bases left between them. CDR3 length equals 13 residues. Germline V gene sequence: CDR1 GTSNPN, CDR2 SVGIG (reference sequence).

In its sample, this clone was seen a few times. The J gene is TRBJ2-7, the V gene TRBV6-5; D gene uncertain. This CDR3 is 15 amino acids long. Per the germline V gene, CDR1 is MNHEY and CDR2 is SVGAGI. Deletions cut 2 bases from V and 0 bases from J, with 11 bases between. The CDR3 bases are TGTGCCAGCAGTTACGAAGCAGGATCCTCCTACGAGCAGTACTTC. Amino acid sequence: CASSYEAGSSYEQYF.

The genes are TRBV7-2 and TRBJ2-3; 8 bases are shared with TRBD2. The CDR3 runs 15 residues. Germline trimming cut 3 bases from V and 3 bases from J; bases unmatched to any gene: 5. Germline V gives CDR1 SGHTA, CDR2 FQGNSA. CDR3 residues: CASSFRGGGTDTQYF. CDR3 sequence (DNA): TGTGCCAGCAGCTTCCGGGGGGGCGGGACAGATACGCAGTATTTT. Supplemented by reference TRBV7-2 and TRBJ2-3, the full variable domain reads GAGVSQSPSNKVTEKGKDVELRCDPISGHTALYWYRQSLGQGLEFLIYFQGNSAPDKSGLPSDRFSAERTGGSVSTLTIQRTQQEDSAVYLCASSFRGGGTDTQYFGPGTRLTVL.